This T cell receptor beta chain was obtained from a study of cytomegalovirus exposure and HLA in healthy donors (dated by TCRdb to the late 2010s). With regard to the full study: An earlier analysis of fewer than 750 of the donors reported roughly 300 Gb of sequence data and 100 million to 120 million unique TCR beta sequences obtained from some 170 million T cells. An early release covering some 640 HLA-typed donors comprised about 290 gigabases of sequencing data and roughly 86 million unique TCR sequences. The genetic ancestry cluster associated with self-reported Caucasian donors included roughly 84% of the 300 to 450 genotyped donors. The study aimed to test whether signatures of past pathogen exposure could be identified by cataloging public T cell receptors. Using immunosequencing, the study profiled T cell repertoires from 666 subjects and related those repertoires to cytomegalovirus serostatus. In addition to the first cohort of 666 subjects, a separate validation cohort of 100 to 150 different subjects was used. The study combined high-throughput TCR immunosequencing, statistical association of individual TCRs with disease status, and machine learning to predict cytomegalovirus infection status. In a later analysis, previously published TCR beta repertoires from roughly 710 donors were re-analyzed and high-resolution HLA genotyping was added so that TCR occurrence patterns could be studied. Rather than using new phenotypic data, the later analysis identified candidate immune exposures from TCR beta sequences and from how often those sequences occurred across donors. To decide whether each TCR beta V gene segment behaved as functional or pseudogenic, an earlier analysis of some 580 of the donors relied on high-throughput TCR beta sequencing. Donor age, sex, ethnicity and CMV serostatus were collected together with the repertoire data. Genome-wide SNP genotypes for about 55% of the 666 donors were used in a later genetic analysis, which treated that subset as a discovery cohort. All discovery cohort repertoires had been generated on a single sequencing platform. Both class I and class II loci were covered by HLA typing, at four-digit resolution. The number of donors typed differed by locus, with roughly 620-630 for A, B, C, DRB1 and DQB1, 522 for DQA1, under 610 for DPA1, and over 400 for DPB1. Four or five DR-DQ haplotypes were handled as single units for association and clustering because linkage in the cohort was strong. Across approximately 400 genotyped donors of the cohort, an average of 235,054 unique TCR beta nucleotide sequences per donor were sequenced, and approximately 19% of those sequences were non-productive. Paper-wide results and their limitations: In vitro tests confirmed that three of the cytomegalovirus-associated TCR beta chains recognize cytomegalovirus antigens. Some IMGT-functional V segments, including TRBV6-2 and TRBV6-3, could not be told apart with the 87-base-pair reads, so those segments were excluded. Broadly in line with IMGT annotations, most TCR beta V segments showed up in productive rearrangements about 87% or about 30% of the time in an earlier analysis of 450 to 600 of the donors. In a later analysis, several top co-occurrence clusters were reported to appear linked to parvovirus B19, influenza, CMV and Epstein-Barr virus. Across donors, most TCR sequences were observed very rarely, whereas some public TCRs were present in many individuals. Because HLA typing was unavailable for some donors at each locus, only the typed subset was used in association tests. Specific HLA alleles were associated with 15,000 to 20,000 TCR beta sequences at a false discovery rate of 0.05 in a later analysis. Over 15 rarely observed V segments, including chromosome 9 orphons, were excluded from the earlier analysis of some 590 of the donors because counts were too low. In this cohort, only TCR beta chains were sequenced, and detectable features were limited by the absence of alpha or paired-chain data. In a later analysis, the rate of TCR association differed among HLA loci, with DRB1 alleles having the most associated TCRs and HLA-C alleles having the fewest. The sequencing pipeline was judged likely to have produced a cluster of highly shared sequence variants as a technical artifact. In both the original and validation cohorts, the classifier was reported to diagnose cytomegalovirus status with high specificity and sensitivity. The study listed 150 to 200 TCR beta chains as associated with cytomegalovirus. Strong co-occurrence of HLA alleles, especially DR and DQ, made assigning TCR associations to individual alleles difficult. In a later genetic analysis, fewer N-insertions in productive TCRs were reported among donors in an Asian-associated ancestry cluster than the roughly 700-donor mean. The presence/absence analyses assumed that sequencing depth was roughly uniform across donors, and that assumption may not be true. Correlated functional status among segregating V segments might reflect linkage disequilibrium, but an unknown experimental factor could not be ruled out. For the cohort, immune exposure information was limited to CMV serostatus. In a later analysis, HLA-associated TCR beta chains were found to be more clonally expanded and to have lower generation probabilities than equally common non-associated chains. V-gene and J-gene trimming of TCR beta chains was associated with a missense DCLRE1C variant in a later genetic analysis, and the association was replicated in an independent cohort. The authors suggested that the approach could potentially be generalized to other disease states and immunological phenotypes. A further reported finding was that TCR beta sequences accurately predicted the HLA-A and HLA-B alleles for most subjects in the first cohort. According to a later analysis, most CMV-associated TCR beta chains appeared to be HLA-restricted, and the HLA associations seemed to be driven largely by CMV exposure.

Spanning cysteine to phenylalanine, the CDR3 consists of 14 amino acids. Just CDR3 DNA is preserved here, 42 bases in frame from base 1. As encoded in the germline V gene, CDR1 is MNHNS while CDR2 is SASEGT. V loses 8 bases of germline sequence and J loses 9 bases, and the interval between the two ends is 20 bases. Comment on this clone: This receptor's antigen is unknown. No much larger clonotype is one base removed from it; base qualities were not supplied.

The method behind the library was the immunoSEQ multiplex PCR assay. For the multiplex PCR, a mixture combining 60 forward primers for TCR Vbeta segments and 13 reverse primers for TCR Jbeta segments was used. Amplification of the CDR3 region of rearranged TCR beta genes was performed with a multiplex PCR assay on genomic DNA. On the Illumina HiSeq System, the amplified TCR beta libraries were sequenced as 87-base-pair reads. In the authors' own workflow: A later analysis tallied around 82 million unique TCR beta chains across the 666 repertoires, and around 10 million of those chains were shared by two or more donors. To remove PCR and sequencing errors, raw reads were error-corrected and collapsed into unique sequences using a nearest-neighbor algorithm that merged closely related sequences. Alignment of CDR3 sequences to IMGT reference sequences was used to assign V, D and J gene segments. Each retained sequence needed at least a six-nucleotide match to both a V gene segment and a J gene segment. Rearrangements were called productive when the CDR3 lacked stop codons and stayed in frame with V and J; all others were non-productive. CDR3 was defined by IMGT convention, running from the second conserved V-encoded cysteine to the conserved J-encoded phenylalanine. The earlier analysis of approximately 500 of the donors excluded sequences that lacked an unambiguous match to a single V gene segment. An earlier analysis of 550 to 650 of the donors classified V segments as functional when productive rearrangements were above 56.7% and as segregating when the standard deviation between donors was above 5%. A statistical classification framework was developed to diagnose cytomegalovirus status using the catalog of TCR beta chain sequences. V and J gene assignment, in a later analysis, came from comparing TCR nucleotide sequences with IMGT/GENE-DB human TR gene sequences. Using the TCRdist pipeline, a later analysis assigned CDR3 sequences along with most-parsimonious VDJ recombination scenarios. In a later analysis, each TCR beta chain was defined by its CDR3 amino acid sequence together with its V-gene family, and reads without a unique V-gene family were excluded. To address suspected cross-contamination and a sequencing artifact, a later analysis removed 450 to 700 highly shared, low-generation-probability nucleotide sequences. A later analysis calculated a clonal expansion index for each public chain from normalized within-repertoire ranks of inferred template counts. A later analysis computed generation probabilities with a VDJ recombination model fitted to out-of-frame rearrangements, and checked the results against IGoR. Hypergeometric tests were used in a later analysis to score TCR-TCR, TCR-HLA and TCR-CMV co-occurrence, with a repertoire-size bias correction applied to the TCR pairs. To estimate false discovery rates, a later analysis permuted the HLA or CMV assignments 20 times. A later analysis grouped co-occurring TCRs with DBSCAN, adding TCRdist sequence similarity when clustering within HLA-allele-positive subsets. Repertoires with fewer than 30,000 or more than 120,000 public chains, plus five repertoires with anomalous nucleotide sharing, were excluded from co-occurrence clustering. This is the immuneACCESS table as TCRdb keeps it, with only in-frame sequences that have V and J called. A part of the clones is gone; compared with another copy, unresolved V genes explain less than half, and the rest is unexplained. V, J and clone size were drawn from that table, and D and trimming were deduced from the DNA. The sample table records some 140,000 clones; roughly 80% of these occur just once. The ten largest clones add up to 2% to 2.5% of the sample.

The cohort consisted of more than 650 healthy bone marrow donors. At the time of sampling, all cohort members were nominally healthy, though unrecorded immune exposures were likely present. The donor tested CMV seronegative, placing the donor among the approximately 400 seronegative members of the cohort. Each donor provided a peripheral blood sample, and peripheral blood mononuclear cells were used for TCR beta sequencing. Genomic DNA extraction from the blood cell samples was performed with the Qiagen DNeasy Blood Extraction Kit. The rearrangement joined TRBV6-1 to TRBJ1-5; possibly the D gene is TRBD1, per 5 matching bases. The sequence came from a man aged 25 to 40 in good health and CMV-seronegative. The material sequenced was PBMCs. The CDR3 corresponds to CASDRDFFWGPQHF. In nucleotide form, the sequence is TGTGCCAGCGATCGGGACTTTTTTTGGGGGCCCCAGCATTTT.